This T cell receptor (beta chain) stems from a study of response to subunit inactivated influenza vaccine. Remarks on this clonotype: Its antigen is not known.

Germline CDR1 reads SGHTA; CDR2 reads FQGNSA. The CDR3 totals 16 residues. V lost 1 base, J lost 4 bases, and 14 bases lay in between. TCRdb re-derived calls from the RT-PCR reads in MiXCR, one entry per CDR3 protein. The table lists 500,000 to 750,000 distinct CDR3 sequences, around 15% of them singletons. Study-level findings and limits: Seasonal influenza vaccination, on each occasion, was suggested by the authors to recruit few new T cells.

The sequenced sample was PBMCs from blood, obtained 11 to 12 days after vaccination. The chain joins TRBV7-2 to TRBJ2-1, with D possibly TRBD1 on 6 matching bases. The source is a man aged 50 or older who received an inactivated influenza vaccine. DNA of the CDR3: TGTGCCAGCAGCTTAGTGGGGTCTGGGACATACAATGAGCAGTTCTTC. Translated, it gives CASSLVGSGTYNEQFF.